Listed below are T cell receptor beta chains from one sample, sequenced in a study of blood T cell repertoires in COVID-19. Some clones are missing from TCRdb's copy, which holds only in-frame ones; the method was immunoSEQ multiplex PCR. The sample has tens of thousands of clones; 87% are singletons. Sequencing was done on a sample of peripheral blood. The receptors were sampled from a human donor with acute or convalescent COVID-19. The donor label of this sample is uncertain. CDR3s include the opening cysteine and the closing phenylalanine or tryptophan. D genes are given only for firm matches. Only part of the rows carry a size: once, few, many, or a class if the clone is expanded.

clone_size	d_call	j_call	v_call	cdr3_nt	cdr3_aa
few	NA	TRBJ2-7	TRBV6-6	TGTGCCAGCAGTTTGGCTCAGGGTGGGTCCTACGAGCAGTACTTC	CASSLAQGGSYEQYF
NA	TRBD1	TRBJ1-1	TRBV7-6	TGTGCCAGCAGCCTAGTCTTCCCGGGACAGGGAATGAACACTGAAGCTTTCTTT	CASSLVFPGQGMNTEAFF
NA	TRBD1	TRBJ1-4	TRBV11-2	TGTGCCAGCAGCCTAGGGGACAGGGTGCGGGAAAAACTGTTTTTT	CASSLGDRVREKLFF
NA	TRBD1	TRBJ2-1	TRBV9	TGTGCCAGCAGCGTAGAAGGACAGGTAACCTACAATGAGCAGTTCTTC	CASSVEGQVTYNEQFF
NA	NA	TRBJ1-2	TRBV7-2	TGTGCCAGCAGCTTAGGATCAGGGGTATCGTATGGCTACACCTTC	CASSLGSGVSYGYTF
NA	TRBD1	TRBJ1-1	TRBV6-1	TGTGCCAGCAGTGTCGGGACAGGGGTTTCAGGGAACACTGAAGCTTTCTTT	CASSVGTGVSGNTEAFF
few	TRBD1	TRBJ1-5	TRBV5-1	TGCGCCAGCAGCAGTACCGGGACAGGGGAACAGCCCCAGCATTTT	CASSSTGTGEQPQHF
NA	NA	TRBJ2-3	TRBV21-1	TGTGCCAGCAGCAAATTCTCAGGACAGGGTGATTTAGCAGATACGCAGTATTTT	CASSKFSGQGDLADTQYF
once	NA	TRBJ2-3	TRBV10-3	TGTGCCATCGGTTCCAGGGGCAGCACAGATACGCAGTATTTT	CAIGSRGSTDTQYF
NA	NA	TRBJ1-4	TRBV30	TGTGCCTGGAGTCTCAATGAAAAACTGTTTTTT	CAWSLNEKLFF
NA	TRBD1	TRBJ1-2	TRBV30	TGTGCCTGGAGTACCCGACAGGGGGCAAGTGGCTACACCTTC	CAWSTRQGASGYTF
NA	NA	TRBJ2-7	TRBV29-1	TGCAGCGGGACCGCTTCAGGGTACGAGCAGTACTTC	CSGTASGYEQYF
NA	NA	TRBJ1-4	TRBV2	TGTGCCAGCACCGGACAGAGGGAAAAACTGTTTTTT	CASTGQREKLFF
NA	NA	TRBJ2-6	TRBV10-3	TGTGCCATCAGTGAAGGCACTCTGCGGGGGGCCAACGTCCTGACTTTC	CAISEGTLRGANVLTF
NA	NA	TRBJ2-7	TRBV10-1	TGCGCCAGCAGGGACAACCTCTCCTACGAGCAGTACTTC	CASRDNLSYEQYF
NA	TRBD2	TRBJ2-2	TRBV6-4	TGTGCCAGCAGTGAGGATCTAGCGGCACCCGGGGAGCTGTTTTTT	CASSEDLAAPGELFF
NA	TRBD1	TRBJ1-1	TRBV10-2	TGCGCCAGCTCCACAGGGGGCATTGAAGCTTTCTTT	CASSTGGIEAFF
NA	NA	TRBJ2-2	TRBV11-3	TGTGCCAGCAGCTTAGGCAGGGGCGCTTACACCGGGGAGCTGTTTTTT	CASSLGRGAYTGELFF
NA	TRBD1	TRBJ2-2	TRBV3-1/TRBV3-2	TGTGCCAGCAGCCGACAGGGGGCAGGTGGGGAGCTGTTTTTT	CASSRQGAGGELFF
NA	NA	TRBJ2-7	TRBV28	TGTGCCAGCGGGAGGGGGGGGATCTACGAGCAGTACTTC	CASGRGGIYEQYF
NA	TRBD2	TRBJ2-1	TRBV7-3	TGTGCCAGCAGCACGACTAGCGGGGCTTCCTACAATGAGCAGTTCTTC	CASSTTSGASYNEQFF
NA	NA	TRBJ1-4	TRBV6-6	TGTGCCAGCAAGAGTCGGGCTAATGAAAAACTGTTTTTT	CASKSRANEKLFF
NA	NA	TRBJ1-1	TRBV3-1/TRBV3-2	TGTGCCAGCAGCCAAGACGAGGGAAAGACTGAAGCTTTCTTT	CASSQDEGKTEAFF
few	NA	TRBJ1-5	TRBV6-6	TGTGCCAGCAGACAGCCGAGTTTACCGAATCAGCCCCAGCATTTT	CASRQPSLPNQPQHF
NA	TRBD2	TRBJ2-7	TRBV5-5	TGTGCCAGCAGCAGAGGGACTAGCGGGGGGGCCGACTCCTACGAGCAGTACTTC	CASSRGTSGGADSYEQYF
NA	TRBD1	TRBJ2-2	TRBV7-9	TGTGCCAGCAGCTTAACGACAGGGCTTCTGGGGGAGCTGTTTTTT	CASSLTTGLLGELFF
NA	TRBD2	TRBJ2-1	TRBV4-1	TGCGCCAGCAGCCTCATTCGCCCGAATAGCGGGGGGTTCTCCTACAATGAGCAGTTCTTC	CASSLIRPNSGGFSYNEQFF
few	TRBD2	TRBJ2-1	TRBV3-1/TRBV3-2	TGTGCCAGCAGCCAAGATAGCGGGGGGGCAAACAATGAGCAGTTCTTC	CASSQDSGGANNEQFF
NA	NA	TRBJ1-1	TRBV11-3	TGTGCCAGCAGCTTAGACACAGTCATGAACACTGAAGCTTTCTTT	CASSLDTVMNTEAFF
NA	TRBD1	TRBJ2-7	TRBV2	TGTGCCAGCAGCGACAGGGGGTCCTACGAGCAGTACTTC	CASSDRGSYEQYF
few	NA	TRBJ1-2	TRBV6-5	TGTGCCAGCAGTTCGTGGACAGAAGCTAACTATGGCTACACCTTC	CASSSWTEANYGYTF
NA	NA	TRBJ2-4	TRBV3-1/TRBV3-2	TGTGCCAGCAGCCCCCTACAGGGCTGGGCCAAAAACATTCAGTACTTC	CASSPLQGWAKNIQYF
NA	NA	TRBJ1-6	TRBV6-1	TGTGCCAGCAGTGAAATCCACAGGGCTGATAATTCACCCCTCCACTTT	CASSEIHRADNSPLHF
NA	NA	TRBJ2-7	TRBV14	TGTGCCAGCAGCCGAATAGGGACAATCGACTACGAGCAGTACTTC	CASSRIGTIDYEQYF
NA	NA	TRBJ2-5	TRBV7-2	TGTGCCAGCAGCTTAAGCCCGGGATTTTACCAAGAGACCCAGTACTTC	CASSLSPGFYQETQYF
NA	NA	TRBJ1-5	TRBV12-3/TRBV12-4	TGTGCCAGCACCCGCACAGGGTCTCAGCCCCAGCATTTT	CASTRTGSQPQHF
NA	TRBD1	TRBJ1-5	TRBV7-9	TGTGCCAGCAGCGTGACAGGGGGCTCTCAGCAGCCCCAGCATTTT	CASSVTGGSQQPQHF
once	NA	TRBJ2-5	TRBV6-1	TGTGCCAGCAGTGAAGCGGCGAGGGAGACCCAGTACTTC	CASSEAARETQYF
NA	NA	TRBJ1-6	TRBV7-8	TGTGCCAGCAGCTTGGCAACAGGGATACATTCACCCCTCCACTTT	CASSLATGIHSPLHF
NA	NA	TRBJ2-1	TRBV3-1/TRBV3-2	TGTGCCAGCAGCCAAGCTGAGGGGGGGAATGAGCAGTTCTTC	CASSQAEGGNEQFF
once	NA	TRBJ2-5	TRBV9	TGTGCCAGCAGCGTAACTCCGTCTCAACGAGGCCAAGAGACCCAGTACTTC	CASSVTPSQRGQETQYF